One sample yielded the 13 T cell receptor beta chains listed below, sequenced in a study of blood T cell repertoires in COVID-19. Clones were read by immunoSEQ multiplex PCR, and TCRdb kept only the in-frame ones, dropping some. The data hold 200,000 or so clones, with more than 80% observed a single time. Material for sequencing was peripheral blood. The receptors were sampled from a woman over 75 with COVID-19, enrolled during active disease.

The chain carries TRBV5-6 and TRBJ2-2, with a possible D match to TRBD2 (7 bases). CDR3 length: 15 amino acids. V lost 2 bases and J lost 2, with 10 bases in between. Germline CDR1 SGHDT, CDR2 YYEEEE. Here the CDR3 reads CASSFTGGNTGELFF. For the CDR3, the DNA is TGTGCCAGCAGCTTTACGGGGGGCAACACCGGGGAGCTGTTTTTT.

The V gene is TRBV21-1, the J gene TRBJ2-1; the table's D call of TRBD1 was not tested on the DNA. TRBV21-1 is a pseudogene locus. The CDR3 loop spans 18 amino acids. For the CDR3, the DNA is TGTGCCAGCAGCAAAGGTGCTGGGACAGTGTGCGGTGACAATGAGCAGTTCTTC. This encodes CASSKGAGTVCGDNEQFF.

This chain connects TRBV27 to TRBJ1-5; D ambiguous. The CDR3 is 16 amino acids. V was trimmed by 3 bases and J by 4 bases, leaving 16 bases between them. Germline CDR1 is MNHEY and CDR2 is SMNVEV (reference sequence). This chain's CDR3 is CASSFIGRAGNQPQHF. The CDR3 bases are TGTGCCAGCAGTTTCATCGGGAGGGCCGGGAATCAGCCCCAGCATTTT.

This clone was seen only once. V usage is TRBV27 and J usage is TRBJ2-7; 10 bases map to TRBD1. The CDR3 has 16 amino acids. Germline V gene sequence: CDR1 MNHEY, CDR2 SMNVEV (reference sequence). After removal of 7 bases from V and 5 bases from J, the junction contained 14 bases not matched to a gene. This CDR3 is CASTPTAGTGADEQYF. The CDR3 region has the DNA TGTGCCAGCACCCCGACCGCCGGGACAGGGGCGGACGAGCAGTACTTC.

The V call is TRBV27, the J call TRBJ1-4; a possible D gene is TRBD1 (6 bases). Per the germline V gene, CDR1 is MNHEY and CDR2 is SMNVEV (reference sequence). V lost 4 bases, J lost 7 bases, and 16 bases lay in between. The CDR3 sequence is 15 residues long. CDR3 in amino acids: CASSWGGAEIEKLFF. As DNA, the CDR3 is TGTGCCAGCAGTTGGGGGGGGGCAGAGATTGAAAAACTGTTTTTT.

This sequence joins TRBV5-4 and TRBJ1-6; D is uncertain. The CDR3 has 13 amino acids. Germline lookup yields CDR1 SGHNT and CDR2 YYREEE (reference sequence). The V end was cut by 0 bases, the J end by 10 bases, with 8 bases between. CDR3 residues: CASSLAPGSPLHF. The DNA for the CDR3 is TGTGCCAGCAGCTTGGCCCCGGGATCACCCCTCCACTTT.

The V call is TRBV10-3, the J call TRBJ2-7; the D gene is possibly TRBD2 (6 bases). CDR3 length: 14 residues. Deletions cut 4 bases from V and 4 bases from J, with 14 bases between. Germline CDR1 is ENHRY and CDR2 is SYGVKD. CDR3 nucleotides: TGTGCCATCAGTGGCAGGGAGGCTCAGTACGAGCAGTACTTC. Translated, it gives CAISGREAQYEQYF.

The rearrangement uses TRBV3-1 (or the pseudogene TRBV3-2) and TRBJ2-1; the D gene is possibly TRBD2 (5 bases). Germline V CDR1 and CDR2: LGHDT, YNNKEL (reference sequence). The CDR3 has 15 residues. The V end was cut by 1 base, the J end by 2 bases, with 9 bases between. The CDR3 is CASSQVLAPYNEQFF. For the CDR3, the DNA is TGTGCCAGCAGCCAAGTATTAGCGCCCTACAATGAGCAGTTCTTC.

This rearrangement joins TRBV3-1 (or the pseudogene TRBV3-2) to TRBJ1-1; TRBD1 might be the D (6 bases). This CDR3 has 16 residues. The germline CDR1 and CDR2 sequences are LGHDT and YNNKEL (reference sequence). The germline V and J ends were trimmed by 6 bases and 4 bases, with 21 bases remaining between them. The CDR3 region has the DNA TGTGCCAGCAGTCGCCGGGGGGCGGGGGTCGCCACTGAAGCTTTCTTT. Protein product: CASSRRGAGVATEAFF.

This clone was seen only a few times. V usage is TRBV7-9 and J usage is TRBJ1-2; D may be TRBD1 (6 bases). V was clipped by 5 bases and J by 2 bases, with 15 bases between them. From germline, CDR1 is SEHNR and CDR2 FQNEAQ (reference sequence). The CDR3 runs 15 residues. The CDR3 region is CASSPGGGDNYGYTF. CDR3 nucleotide sequence: TGTGCCAGCAGCCCGGGGGGGGGCGACAACTATGGCTACACCTTC.

This clone showed up just once. The genes are TRBV5-1 and TRBJ1-4; no reliable D call. Trimming stripped 0 bases from V and 6 bases from J, with 6 bases between. Germline CDR1 SGHRS, CDR2 YFSETQ. The CDR3 totals 13 residues. CDR3 protein: CASSLVADEKLFF. CDR3 DNA: TGCGCCAGCAGCTTGGTTGCAGATGAAAAACTGTTTTTT.

This clone occurred many times. The chain uses TRBV6-1 and TRBJ2-7; TRBD1 might be the D (5 bases). The CDR3 runs 14 residues. Trimming cost V 2 bases and J 2 bases, with 10 bases left between them. CDR1 is MNHNS, CDR2 SASEGT, per germline. DNA of the CDR3: TGTGCCAGCAGTGAAAGGGGCAGCCCCTACGAGCAGTACTTC. Amino acids: CASSERGSPYEQYF.

V usage is TRBV2 and J usage is TRBJ2-7; 12 bases map to TRBD2. Germline V CDR1 and CDR2: SNHLY, FYNNEI. There are 14 residues in the CDR3. After removal of 7 bases from V and 1 base from J, the junction contained 2 bases not matched to a gene. DNA of the CDR3: TGTGCCAGCAATCTAGCGGGAGGGTCCTACGAGCAGTACTTC. Translated, it gives CASNLAGGSYEQYF.